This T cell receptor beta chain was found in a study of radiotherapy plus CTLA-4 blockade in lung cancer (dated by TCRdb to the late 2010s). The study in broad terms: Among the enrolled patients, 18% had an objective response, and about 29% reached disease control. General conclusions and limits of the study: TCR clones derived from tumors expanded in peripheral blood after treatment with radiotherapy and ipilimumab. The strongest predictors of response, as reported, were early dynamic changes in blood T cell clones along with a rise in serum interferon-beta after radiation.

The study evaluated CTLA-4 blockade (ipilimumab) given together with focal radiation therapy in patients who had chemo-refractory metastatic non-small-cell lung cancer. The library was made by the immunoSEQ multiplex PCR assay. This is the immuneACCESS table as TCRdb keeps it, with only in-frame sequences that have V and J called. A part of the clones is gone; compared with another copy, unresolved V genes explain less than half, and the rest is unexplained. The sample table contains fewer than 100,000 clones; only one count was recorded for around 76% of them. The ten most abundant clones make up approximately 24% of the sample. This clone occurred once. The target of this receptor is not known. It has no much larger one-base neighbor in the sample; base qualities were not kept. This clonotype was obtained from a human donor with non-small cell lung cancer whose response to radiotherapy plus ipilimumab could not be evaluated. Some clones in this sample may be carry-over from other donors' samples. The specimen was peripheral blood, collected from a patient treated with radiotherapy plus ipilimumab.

The CDR3 sequence is CASSTGGVYGYTF. DNA sequence: TGTGCCAGCAGTACAGGGGGCGTCTATGGCTACACCTTC. The chain was built from TRBV2 and TRBJ1-2, and 9 bases in between align with TRBD1. The germline V gene supplies CDR1 SNHLY and CDR2 FYNNEI. The CDR3 runs 13 amino acids, cysteine and phenylalanine included. Left in the record is the CDR3 DNA by itself, 39 bases read in frame from the first base. Relative to germline, V is missing 5 bases and J is missing 4 bases, with 2 bases of the junction outside any gene match.